This section outlines one T cell receptor beta chain sequence together with its context. Its target is unknown. This sample was taken from a study of cytomegalovirus exposure and HLA in healthy donors. Overall study findings and caveats: CMV serostatus was the sole immune exposure data available. A previous analysis found most TCR beta V segments productive roughly 87% or roughly 30% of the time. After further analysis at a later stage, 16,951 TCR beta sequences were associated with HLA alleles at 0.05 false discovery rate.

Primers for the PCR totalled 60 Vbeta and 13 Jbeta. This table comes from immunoSEQ multiplex PCR, and its TCRdb copy is limited to in-frame clones, with some not included. Altogether under 150,000 clones are present, about 84% being singletons, with the ten largest covering approximately 1%. The CDR3 runs 15 residues. Germline values: CDR1 SGHVS, CDR2 FQNEAQ. The V and J ends lost 4 bases and 0 bases respectively, with 11 bases between them. The chain has TRBV7-8 and TRBJ2-3; a weak D match, TRBD1 (6 bases). This TCR came from a boy under 18 in good health and CMV-seronegative. The sequenced sample consisted of PBMCs. DNA of the CDR3: TGTGCCAGCAGCTCGGGGACATCGAGCACAGATACGCAGTATTTT. Its protein product is CASSSGTSSTDTQYF.